Described below is a single T cell receptor (beta chain) sequence and its context. This sample was taken from a study of T cells expressing NK-cell markers. Following a re-call of the 5' RACE reads, TCRdb has one entry per CDR3 protein and lacks DNA. This sample's table has approximately 380,000 distinct CDR3 sequences. This CDR3 is 14 amino acids long. Sequencing was done on a sample of blood T cells: a sorted CD56 or NKG2C T cell subset, CD4+ or CD8+ T cells, or bulk PBMC T cells (not recorded which). The sequence was obtained from a man aged 18 to 70 in good health. The chain combines TRBV12-3 or TRBV12-4 with TRBJ1-1; TCRdb names TRBD1, which stays unverified in the absence of DNA. CDR3 protein: CASSLALGASEAFF.